This T cell receptor beta chain was sequenced in a study of blood T cells in healthy people across ages. Study-wide results and caveats: More naive CD4+ cells and higher diversity marked long-lived donors relative to aged donors.

A second PCR of 7 to 11 cycles used a sample-barcoded 5' primer and a J-beta primer mix. TCRdb independently ran MiXCR on the 5' RACE reads; one entry per CDR3 protein. The table records about 1,800,000 distinct CDR3 sequences, about 28% of them present only once. For every donor, a draw yielded around 10 milliliters of peripheral blood. Trimming at V came to 7 bases and at J to 3 bases, leaving 5 bases not matched to a gene. The CDR3 is made up of 14 amino acids. Germline CDR1 reads SNHLY; CDR2 reads FYNNEI. In its sample, this clonotype was seen a few times. Antigen unknown. This rearrangement joins TRBV2 to TRBJ2-7; 11 bases are a match to TRBD2. The sample taken for sequencing was blood. The sequence derives from a young woman in good health. The CDR3: CASKSGTSGYEQYF. The DNA for the CDR3 is TGTGCCAGCAAATCCGGGACTAGCGGCTACGAGCAGTACTTC.